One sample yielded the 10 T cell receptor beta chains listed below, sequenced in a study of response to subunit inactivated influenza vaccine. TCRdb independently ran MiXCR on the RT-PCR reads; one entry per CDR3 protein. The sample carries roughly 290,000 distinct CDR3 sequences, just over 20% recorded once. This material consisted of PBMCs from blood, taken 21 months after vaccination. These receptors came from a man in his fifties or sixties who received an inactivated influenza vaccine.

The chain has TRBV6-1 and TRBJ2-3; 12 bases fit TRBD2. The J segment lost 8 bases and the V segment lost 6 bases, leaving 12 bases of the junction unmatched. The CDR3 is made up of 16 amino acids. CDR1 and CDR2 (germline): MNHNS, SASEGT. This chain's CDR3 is CASSLPSGGARSTQYF. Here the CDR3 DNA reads TGTGCCAGCAGCCTACCTAGCGGGGGGGCCAGGAGTACGCAGTATTTT.

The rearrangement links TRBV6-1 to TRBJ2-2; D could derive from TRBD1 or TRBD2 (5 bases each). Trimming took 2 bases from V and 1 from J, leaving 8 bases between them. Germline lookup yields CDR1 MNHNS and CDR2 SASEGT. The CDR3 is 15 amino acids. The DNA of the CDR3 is TGTGCCAGCAGTGAACAGAGGGGGAACACCGGGGAGCTGTTTTTT. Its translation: CASSEQRGNTGELFF.

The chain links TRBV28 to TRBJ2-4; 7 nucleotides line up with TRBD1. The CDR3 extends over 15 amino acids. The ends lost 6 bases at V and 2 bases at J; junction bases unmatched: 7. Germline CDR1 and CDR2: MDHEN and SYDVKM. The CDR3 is CASRSNRGTKNIQYF. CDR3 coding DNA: TGTGCCAGCAGGTCGAACAGGGGTACCAAAAACATTCAGTACTTC.

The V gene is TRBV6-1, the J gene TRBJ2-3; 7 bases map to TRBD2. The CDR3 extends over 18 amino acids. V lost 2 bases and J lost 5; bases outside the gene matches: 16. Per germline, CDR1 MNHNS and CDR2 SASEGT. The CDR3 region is CASSEFIPGLGAGDTQYF. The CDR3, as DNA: TGTGCCAGCAGTGAATTTATTCCCGGACTAGGGGCGGGAGATACGCAGTATTTT.

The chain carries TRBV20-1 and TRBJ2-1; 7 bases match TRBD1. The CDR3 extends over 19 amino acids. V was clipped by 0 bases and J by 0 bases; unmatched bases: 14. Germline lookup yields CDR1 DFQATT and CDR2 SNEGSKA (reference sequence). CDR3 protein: CSARDGAGGTASSYNEQFF. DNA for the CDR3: TGCAGTGCTAGAGATGGGGCTGGTGGGACAGCGAGCTCCTACAATGAGCAGTTCTTC.

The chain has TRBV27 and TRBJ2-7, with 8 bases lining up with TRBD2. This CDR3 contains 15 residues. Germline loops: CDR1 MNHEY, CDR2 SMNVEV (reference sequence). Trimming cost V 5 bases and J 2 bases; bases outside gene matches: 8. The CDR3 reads CASSPGAGGTYEQYF. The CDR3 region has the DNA TGTGCCAGCAGTCCCGGTGCGGGGGGAACCTACGAGCAGTACTTC.

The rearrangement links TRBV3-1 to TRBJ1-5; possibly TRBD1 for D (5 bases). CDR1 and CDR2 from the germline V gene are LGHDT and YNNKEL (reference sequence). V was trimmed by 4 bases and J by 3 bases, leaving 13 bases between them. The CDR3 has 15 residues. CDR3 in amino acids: CASSRDRLNNQPQHF. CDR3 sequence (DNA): TGTGCCAGCAGCCGGGACCGTTTAAACAATCAGCCCCAGCATTTT. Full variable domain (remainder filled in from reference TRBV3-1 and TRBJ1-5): DTAVSQTPKYLVTQMGNDKSIKCEQNLGHDTMYWYKQDSKKFLKIMFSYNNKELIINETVPNRFSPKSPDKAHLNLHINSLELGDSAVYFCASSRDRLNNQPQHFGDGTRLSIL.

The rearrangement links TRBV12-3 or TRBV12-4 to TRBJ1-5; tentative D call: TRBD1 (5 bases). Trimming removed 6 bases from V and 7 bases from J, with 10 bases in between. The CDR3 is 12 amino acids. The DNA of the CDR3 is TGTGCCAGCAGCTGGGGGGACCAGCCCCAGCATTTT. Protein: CASSWGDQPQHF.

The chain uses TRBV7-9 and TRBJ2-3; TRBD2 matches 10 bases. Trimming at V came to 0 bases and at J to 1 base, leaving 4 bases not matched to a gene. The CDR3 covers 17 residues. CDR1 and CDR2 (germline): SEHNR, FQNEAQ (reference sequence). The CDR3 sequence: CASSLARLAGGTDTQYF. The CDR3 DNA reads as TGTGCCAGCAGCTTAGCGCGGCTAGCGGGAGGCACAGATACGCAGTATTTT.

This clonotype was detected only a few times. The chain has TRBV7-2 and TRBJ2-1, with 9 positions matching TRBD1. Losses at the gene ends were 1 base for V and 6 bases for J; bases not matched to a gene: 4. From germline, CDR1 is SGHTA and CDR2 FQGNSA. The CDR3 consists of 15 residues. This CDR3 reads CASSLGGDRVNEQFF. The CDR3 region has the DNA TGTGCCAGCAGCTTAGGGGGGGACAGGGTCAATGAGCAGTTCTTC.